These 6 T cell receptor beta chains came from one sample sequenced in a study of T cells in tuberculosis. The protocol was immunoSEQ multiplex PCR, while the TCRdb copy is restricted to in-frame clones and leaves out a portion. The sample records 50,000 or so clones, 88% being singletons. Cells were sorted from thawed PBMC rested overnight and stained with GMM-loaded CD1B tetramer, viability dye and anti-CD3. The CD1B tetramers carried C32 glucose monomycolate purified from Rhodococcus equi. Input material: CD1b-GMM tetramer-negative cells sorted from PBMCs. The receptors shown here come from an adult woman with latent tuberculosis.

The V gene is TRBV27, the J gene TRBJ2-1; TRBD2 is a possible D gene (6 bases). The V gene's germline CDR1 is MNHEY and CDR2 SMNVEV (reference sequence). V lost 4 bases, J lost 7 bases, and 17 bases lay in between. The CDR3 is made up of 15 amino acids. CDR3 region: CASSYGGLKVNEQFF. The DNA for the CDR3 is TGTGCCAGCAGTTATGGAGGGCTAAAGGTGAATGAGCAGTTCTTC.

This sequence joins TRBV2 and TRBJ2-5; D ambiguous. Germline V CDR1 and CDR2: SNHLY, FYNNEI. The CDR3 spans 14 residues. Trimming left V 5 bases short and J 3 bases short, with 13 bases between. The CDR3 spells CASSPSPQEETQYF. The CDR3 DNA sequence: TGTGCCAGCAGTCCGAGCCCGCAGGAAGAGACCCAGTACTTC.

V is TRBV6-5 and J is TRBJ2-7; 9 nucleotides line up with TRBD1. Trimming cost V 4 bases and J 4 bases; bases outside gene matches: 8. CDR3 length equals 15 residues. The germline CDR1 and CDR2 sequences are MNHEY and SVGAGI. The CDR3 protein is CASSWTAQGAYEQYF. DNA for the CDR3: TGTGCCAGCAGTTGGACGGCACAGGGGGCGTACGAGCAGTACTTC.

V gene TRBV5-6 combines with J gene TRBJ1-5; 8 bases fit TRBD1. CDR1 and CDR2 (germline): SGHDT, YYEEEE. The V and J ends lost 0 bases and 4 bases, in that order; junction bases with no gene match: 0. The CDR3 has 14 amino acids. The CDR3 protein is CASSLGTGNQPQHF. The CDR3 DNA follows: TGTGCCAGCAGCTTGGGGACAGGGAATCAGCCCCAGCATTTT.

This sequence joins TRBV6-5 and TRBJ1-5; TRBD1 matches 8 bases. The CDR3 runs to 14 residues. V was clipped by 6 bases and J by 1 base; unmatched bases: 2. The germline gives CDR1 MNHEY, CDR2 SVGAGI. The CDR3 nucleotides read TGTGCCAGCAGACAGGGGGGGAGCAATCAGCCCCAGCATTTT. Translation gives CASRQGGSNQPQHF.

V gene TRBV11-3 combines with J gene TRBJ1-2; D remains ambiguous. The CDR3 covers 13 residues. V was pared by 3 bases and J by 7 bases, with 12 bases between. Germline V gene data show CDR1 as SGHNT and CDR2 as YENEEA. The CDR3: CASSLLEGGGYTF. DNA for the CDR3: TGTGCCAGCAGCTTGTTGGAAGGAGGTGGCTACACCTTC.